Sequencing of this T cell receptor (beta chain) was carried out in a study of blood T cell repertoires in COVID-19 (TCRdb year 2020). Describing the broader study: Samples covering the acute and convalescent phases of COVID-19 were provided by collaborators in the United States, Italy and Spain. The samples were drawn from two sources: the first 160 participants of the ongoing ImmuneRACE study, and over 1,000 subjects contributed by 6 global collaborators. Where available, HLA class I and class II types were taken from metadata supplied by the sample provider and were not determined by assay-based typing. Deeply sampled blood TCRbeta repertoires from subjects exposed to, actively infected with, or recovered from COVID-19 were included in the dataset. The repertoires were released in a freely available public database meant as a resource for research on the immune response to SARS-CoV-2. The prospective study material was composed of cDNA or gDNA derived from T cells, B-cell-depleted T cells, or PBMCs. Sample metadata almost always included a de-identified subject ID, COVID-19 status, age in years and sex. Results and caveats for the whole study, not just this receptor: The quantity of clinical and demographic metadata differed by source and by participant and was supplied without curation.

The CDR3 numbers 15 residues from cysteine through phenylalanine. The CDR3 DNA has 45 bases and is translated from base 1. CDR1 SGDLS and CDR2 YYNGEE were looked up in the germline V gene. V is shortened by 0 bases, J by 6 bases, and the region joining them spans 10 bases. TCRbeta CDR3 regions were amplified from genomic DNA using the immunoSEQ Assay, a bias-controlled multiplex PCR. The authors' pipeline ran thus. The number of nucleated cells in each sample was estimated from the amplification of reference gene primers within the assay. To quantify the absolute abundance of each unique TCRbeta CDR3 rearrangement, sequence reads were collapsed and filtered. Productive Simpson clonality was computed per sample as the square root of Simpson's diversity index over productive rearrangements. Here the immuneACCESS table is served through TCRdb, limited to in-frame sequences with V and J called. Missing clones are a known gap in these copies; in checked studies unresolved V genes cover under half, and the rest lacks a known reason. The V and J calls and clone size are taken from that table; D and trimming were inferred from the DNA. This sample comprises roughly 330,000 clones, over 70% of them detected only once. About 1.2% of the sample lies in the top ten.

This clone was recorded once. The target of this receptor is not known. No qualities accompany the bases; no much larger clone lies one base away. Whole blood was collected in K2EDTA tubes by collaborating institutions according to the institutions' own protocols. For TCRbeta analysis, collaborator samples were shipped as frozen whole blood, as isolated PBMCs, or as DNA extracted from either sample type. Source material: peripheral blood. The sequence is built from TRBV9 and TRBJ1-6, with TRBD1 perhaps the D gene, on 5 matching bases. The source is a woman aged 45-65 years with acute or convalescent COVID-19. The nucleotide sequence reads TGTGCCAGCAGCGTAGGAGTGGGACTTAATTCACCCCTCCACTTT. Its translation is CASSVGVGLNSPLHF.